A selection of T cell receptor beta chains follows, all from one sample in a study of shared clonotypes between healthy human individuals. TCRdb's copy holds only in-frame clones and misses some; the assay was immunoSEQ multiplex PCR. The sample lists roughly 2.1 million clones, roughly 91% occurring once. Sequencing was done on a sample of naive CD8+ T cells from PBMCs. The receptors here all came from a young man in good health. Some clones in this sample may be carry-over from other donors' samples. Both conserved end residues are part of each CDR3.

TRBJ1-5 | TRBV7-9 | CASSPPGQPQHF
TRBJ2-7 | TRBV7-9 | CASSLRKRTGGSYEQYF
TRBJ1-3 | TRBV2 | CASSDRGHAGNTIYF
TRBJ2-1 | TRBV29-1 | CSVRTGGYNEQFF
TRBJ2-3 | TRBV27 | CASSLLSGRRDTQYF
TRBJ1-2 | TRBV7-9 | CASIEDTLTNYGYTF
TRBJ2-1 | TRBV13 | CASSLGYRTSSYNEQFF
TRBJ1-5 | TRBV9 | CASSVGRANQPQHF
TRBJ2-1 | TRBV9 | CASSVGWSNEQFF
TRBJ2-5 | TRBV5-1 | CASRGQLAGGGETQYF
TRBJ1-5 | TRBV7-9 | CASSPAPPYQPQHF
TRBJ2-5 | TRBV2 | CASSESWEGGVQETQYF
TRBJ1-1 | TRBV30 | CAWGTGGLNTEAFF
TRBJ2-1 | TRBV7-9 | CASSGGDLEQFF
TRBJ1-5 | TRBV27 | CASSKSLHETSNQPQHF
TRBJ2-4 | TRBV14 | CASSQGGLWNIQYF
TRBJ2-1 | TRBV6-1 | CASRFRDRVYNEQFF
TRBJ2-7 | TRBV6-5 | CASMVAGFGDEQYF
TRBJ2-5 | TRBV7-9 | CASSPRTPQETQYF
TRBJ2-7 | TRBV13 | CASSSGNSNEQYF
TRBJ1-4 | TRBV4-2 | CASSQVFLEKLFF
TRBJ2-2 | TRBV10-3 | CAISDVLAGGTNTGELFF
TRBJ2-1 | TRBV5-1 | CASSPGQSSYNEQFF
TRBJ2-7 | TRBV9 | CASSVLGEGRYEQYF
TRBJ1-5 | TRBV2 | CASSPARVSYSNQPQHF
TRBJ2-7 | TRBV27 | CASGTGPLFYEQYF
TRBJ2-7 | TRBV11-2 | CASSLGGLDYEQYF
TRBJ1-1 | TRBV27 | CASSLGQRLTEAFF
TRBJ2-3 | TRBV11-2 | CASSRRTSGRALDTQYF
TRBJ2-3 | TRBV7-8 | CASSFSSAPISTDTQYF
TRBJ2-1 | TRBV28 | CASSFVGGGSEQFF
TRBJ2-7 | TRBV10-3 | CAISHLRDNYEQYF
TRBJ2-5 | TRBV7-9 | CASLGGGSGTQYF
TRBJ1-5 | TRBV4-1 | CASSQALGVSNQPQHF
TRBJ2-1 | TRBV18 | CASSLRQGDHNEQFF
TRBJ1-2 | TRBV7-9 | CASSRLSRTGAYGYTF
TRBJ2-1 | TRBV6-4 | CASSSGSLYRNEQFF
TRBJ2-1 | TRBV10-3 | CAISGSGTALRGEVNEQFF
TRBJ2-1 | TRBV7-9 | CASSLYALAGYNEQFF
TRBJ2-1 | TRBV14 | CASSLAGGGDNEQFF
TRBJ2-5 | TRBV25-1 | CASSGGLQETQYF
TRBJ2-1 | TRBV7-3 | CASSFSGETYNEQFF
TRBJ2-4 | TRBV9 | CASSGSTGNVGNIQYF
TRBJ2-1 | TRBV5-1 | CASSWLAGEAYNEQFF
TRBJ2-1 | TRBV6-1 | CASSEEGLPPWNEQFF
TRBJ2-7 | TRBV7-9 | CASSLVAGGKWYEQYF
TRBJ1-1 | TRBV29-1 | CSATGVEAFF
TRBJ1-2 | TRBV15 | CATSNTASNYGYTF
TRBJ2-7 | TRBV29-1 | CSASTLSPYEQYF
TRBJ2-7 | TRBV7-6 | CASSPTPYKQEQYF
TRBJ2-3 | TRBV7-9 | CASSPRDYTDTQYF
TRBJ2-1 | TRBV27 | CASSSPVGRNNEQFF
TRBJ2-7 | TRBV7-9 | CASSSRERSYEQYF
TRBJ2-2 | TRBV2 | CASSDGTLTGELFF
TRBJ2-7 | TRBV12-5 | CASGLSSRPHEQYF
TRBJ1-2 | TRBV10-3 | CAISSDGNYGYTF
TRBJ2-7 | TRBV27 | CASSRTGTGHYEQYF
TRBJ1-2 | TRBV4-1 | CASSQVGRGNYGYTF
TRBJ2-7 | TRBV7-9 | CASSPESYYEQYF
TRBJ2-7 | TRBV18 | CASSPPPRKYEQYF